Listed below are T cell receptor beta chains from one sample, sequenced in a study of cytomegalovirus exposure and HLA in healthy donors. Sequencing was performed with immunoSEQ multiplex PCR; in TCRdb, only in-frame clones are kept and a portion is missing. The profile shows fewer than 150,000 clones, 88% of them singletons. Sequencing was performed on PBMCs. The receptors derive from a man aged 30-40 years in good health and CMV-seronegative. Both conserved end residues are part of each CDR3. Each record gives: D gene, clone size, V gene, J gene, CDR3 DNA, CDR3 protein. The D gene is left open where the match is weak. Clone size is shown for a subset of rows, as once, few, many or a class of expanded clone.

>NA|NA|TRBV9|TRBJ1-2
TGTGCCAGCAGCCATGACTATGGCTACACCTTC
CASSHDYGYTF
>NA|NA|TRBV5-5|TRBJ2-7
TGTGCCAGCAGCTGGACTGACGAGCAGTACTTC
CASSWTDEQYF
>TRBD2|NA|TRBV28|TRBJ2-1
TGTGCCAGCACCCATTCCGACGGACTAGCGGGAGGGGAATCCTACAATGAGCAGTTCTTC
CASTHSDGLAGGESYNEQFF
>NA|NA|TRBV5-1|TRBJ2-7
TGCGCCAGCAGCTTGGGGGCGGGTCCCGGCGAGCAGTACTTC
CASSLGAGPGEQYF
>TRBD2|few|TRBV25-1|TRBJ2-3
TGTGCCAGCAGTGCAGCGGGAGAAGCAGATACGCAGTATTTT
CASSAAGEADTQYF
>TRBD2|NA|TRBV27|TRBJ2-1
TGTGCCAGCAGTTCGGGACTAGCGGGACTCAATGAGCAGTTCTTC
CASSSGLAGLNEQFF
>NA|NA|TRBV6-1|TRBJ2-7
TGTGCCAGCAGTGAAGCGGAGCGGGTGGTCTACGAGCAGTACTTC
CASSEAERVVYEQYF
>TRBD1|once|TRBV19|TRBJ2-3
TGTGCCACCCGGGACAGGGGCACAGATACGCAGTATTTT
CATRDRGTDTQYF
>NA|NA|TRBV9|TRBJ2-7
TGTGCCAGCAACAATGAGGGGGCCTACGAGCAGTACTTC
CASNNEGAYEQYF
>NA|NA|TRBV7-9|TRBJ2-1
TGTGCCAGCACTCGACAGGATTACAATGAGCAGTTCTTC
CASTRQDYNEQFF
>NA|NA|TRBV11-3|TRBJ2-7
TGTGCCAGCAGCCCCCAGACGGGACACTCCTACGAGCAGTACTTC
CASSPQTGHSYEQYF
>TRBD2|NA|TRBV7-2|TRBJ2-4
TGTGCCAGCAGCCCCGGACTAGCGGGAGTCTTAGCCAAAAACATTCAGTACTTC
CASSPGLAGVLAKNIQYF
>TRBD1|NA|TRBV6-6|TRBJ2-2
TGTGCCAGCAACCTAGGACAGGGGAGTTTAGGGGAGCTGTTTTTT
CASNLGQGSLGELFF
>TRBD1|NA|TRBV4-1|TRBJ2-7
TGCGCCAGCAGCCAAGATACGTCGACAGGGTACGAGCAGTACTTC
CASSQDTSTGYEQYF
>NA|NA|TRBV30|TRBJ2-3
TGTGCCTGGAGTATCGGACAAGCTAGCACAGATACGCAGTATTTT
CAWSIGQASTDTQYF
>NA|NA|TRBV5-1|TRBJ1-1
TGCGCCAGCGAAAAAGGCGGAGCCCGAAACACTGAAGCTTTCTTT
CASEKGGARNTEAFF
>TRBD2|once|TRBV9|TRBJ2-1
TGTGCCAGCAGCCCCCGGACTAGCGGGAGGTTCTACAATGAGCAGTTCTTC
CASSPRTSGRFYNEQFF
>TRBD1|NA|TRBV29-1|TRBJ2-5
TGCAGCGTTTCGACAGGGGTCCAAGAGACCCAGTACTTC
CSVSTGVQETQYF
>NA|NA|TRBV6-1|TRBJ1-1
TGTGCCAGCAGTCCTGACGGGGACACTGAAGCTTTCTTT
CASSPDGDTEAFF
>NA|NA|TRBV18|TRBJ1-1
TGTGCCAGCTCACCCTCTGCAGGAAACACTGAAGCTTTCTTT
CASSPSAGNTEAFF
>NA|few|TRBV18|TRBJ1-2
TGTGCCAGCACGACCGGGCAGGGGCGTGGTAACTATGGCTACACCTTC
CASTTGQGRGNYGYTF
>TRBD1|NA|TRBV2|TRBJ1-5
TGTGCCAGCAGTGGGGGACAGGGTTCTAATCAGCCCCAGCATTTT
CASSGGQGSNQPQHF
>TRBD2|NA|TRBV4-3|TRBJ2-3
TGCGCCAGCAGCCAAACACTAGCGGGACTAGATACGCAGTATTTT
CASSQTLAGLDTQYF
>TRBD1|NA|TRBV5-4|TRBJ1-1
TGTGCCAGCAGCTTGGCTGCAGGGGGATCAACCACTGAAGCTTTCTTT
CASSLAAGGSTTEAFF
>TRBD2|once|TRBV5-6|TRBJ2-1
TGTGCCAGCAGCAAGACTAGCGGGAATATATACAATGAGCAGTTCTTC
CASSKTSGNIYNEQFF
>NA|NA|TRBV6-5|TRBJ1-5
TGTGCCAGCAGTGGGGCGGGGATCCAGCCCCAGCATTTT
CASSGAGIQPQHF
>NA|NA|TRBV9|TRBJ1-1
TGTGCCAGCAGCGGACAGATGAACACTGAAGCTTTCTTT
CASSGQMNTEAFF
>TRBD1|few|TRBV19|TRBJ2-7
TGTGCCAGTAGTACGGGACAGGAGCAGTACTTC
CASSTGQEQYF
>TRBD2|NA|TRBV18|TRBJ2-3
TGTGCCAGCTCGGGGGCCAGCGGGGGAAGCACAGATACGCAGTATTTT
CASSGASGGSTDTQYF